The T cell receptor (beta chain) under discussion was sequenced for a study of T cell responses to AZD1222 COVID-19 vaccine. Data came from immunoSEQ multiplex PCR; TCRdb stores just in-frame clones and leaves some out. The sample lists 99,000 or so clones; roughly 86% were seen once. The germline CDR1 and CDR2 sequences are SGHTA and FQGTGA. J lost 2 bases, V lost 8 bases, and 3 bases had no gene match. This CDR3 has 15 amino acids. This chain links TRBV7-3 with TRBJ2-6, with 10 bases aligning to TRBD2. The sequence was collected from an adult who received the MenACWY meningococcal vaccine as a control. Source: peripheral blood, taken 28 days after the second dose of the MenACWY control vaccine. The CDR3 coding sequence is TGTGCCAGCGGAAGCGGGGGGGCTGGGGCCAACGTCCTGACTTTC. Encoded protein: CASGSGGAGANVLTF.